Ten or more counts support the clone carrying this TCR beta chain. No antigen is known for it. This entry belongs to a study of neurological immune-mediated disorders. CDR1 and CDR2 (germline): LGHDT, YNNKEL (reference sequence). The V end was cut by 1 base, the J end by 9 bases, with 10 bases between. This CDR3 region has 14 residues. Time point: longitudinal time-point 2. cDNA synthesis was performed by 5'RACE with 10-nucleotide random UMIs. TCRdb independently ran MiXCR on the 5' RACE reads; one entry per CDR3 protein. This table holds some 80,000 distinct CDR3 sequences, 5.8% found once. Study outcomes and limitations: Patients with HTLV-1-associated myelopathy had the highest level of TCR clonal expansion, whereas patients with multiple sclerosis had the lowest level, falling beneath the level found in healthy controls.

V is TRBV3-1 and J is TRBJ1-6; tentative D call: TRBD1 (5 bases). The specimen was PBMCs. This TCR came from a woman aged 60 to 75 with multiple sclerosis. The CDR3 reads CASSQGDSTSPLHF. In nucleotides, the CDR3 is TGTGCCAGCAGCCAAGGAGACAGTACTTCACCCCTCCACTTT.